This T cell receptor (beta chain) was sequenced in a study of shared clonotypes between healthy human individuals (dated by TCRdb to 2020 to 2022). Regarding the study in general: A few men and a couple of women, aged 18 to 49 years, made up the cohort. Between about 0.9 and 10 billion PBMCs per donor were obtained by leukapheresis. Libraries were prepared and TCR repertoires were sequenced by different laboratories using diverse techniques, in order to increase sequencing depth and limit assay-specific biases. Blood TCR repertoires of a handful of healthy adults were deeply sequenced to estimate repertoire size and the extent of clonotype sharing between individuals. Per donor, three plates each were used for CD4 naive and CD4 memory, two for CD8 naive, and one for CD8 memory. On the study overall, not on this receptor specifically: Clonotypes shared by all four sorted-subset donors showed higher generation probabilities than non-shared clonotypes. Sharing across several donors was observed for approximately 5% of naive CD4, 3.5% of naive CD8, 2% to 2.5% of memory CD4, and about 0.4% of memory CD8 clonotypes. Estimated clonotype richness was generally larger for naive than for memory subsets. Incomplete sequencing was indicated by rarefaction of sorted-subset datasets, despite the large sequencing depth. Pairwise subsampling led to the expectation that sequencing depth would affect the degree of clonotype sharing among donors. Only blood was sampled, and tissue TCR repertoires likely differ from those in blood. The genetic and exposure-history diversity represented was limited by the small number of donors.

Trimming removed 6 bases from V and 0 bases from J, leaving 12 bases between the germline ends. Measured from the cysteine to the phenylalanine, the CDR3 is 15 residues long. CDR3 DNA is the only sequence kept; it has 45 bases, read in frame from the first base. CDR1 and CDR2 (MNHEY, SMNVEV) derive from the germline V gene (reference sequence). Of note for this clone: Its antigen is not yet known. The input lacks base qualities; no much larger clone sits a single base away.

The donors were healthy, HIV-negative adults who had no recently reported acute infections or vaccinations. Every donor was a Caucasian adult residing in Nashville, Tennessee, USA. Magnetic negative selection was used to enrich CD4+ T cells, after which naive cells were positively selected on CD45RA and the negative fraction became the memory subset. Blood was obtained by leukapheresis, after which PBMCs were separated by Ficoll-Histopaque density gradient centrifugation and cryopreserved in liquid nitrogen vapor phase. Analytical flow cytometry was used to check the purity and quantity of each magnetically sorted T cell population. From each sorted fraction, genomic DNA was isolated and quantified by UV absorbance on a Nanodrop 2000c. TCR CDR3 regions were amplified from genomic DNA by multiplex PCR using the deep immunoSEQ assay. Extracted genomic DNA from each cell subset was spread evenly across all wells of several immunoSEQ 96-well plates, with each plate serving as a replicate. For sorted subsets, each replicate PCR was loaded with about 200 ng genomic DNA, equivalent to 30,000 to 35,000 T cell genomes. The purified libraries were quantified using a Qubit 3.0 fluorometer, sized with a Bioanalyzer 2100, and then quantified again using the KAPA Library Quantification kit. Each immunoSEQ 96-well plate was sequenced on its own single-read 150-cycle Illumina NextSeq 550 flow cell. Concerning the study's data processing: Because the immunoSEQ output held only junctional sequences and lacked quality scores, the filtering could not match the filtering applied to full-length reads. Sequences were annotated with PyIR, a Python wrapper for IgBLAST v1.9, and V/J genes and CDR3 were assigned using IMGT germline references. Reads with weak V/J assignments (E-value above 1e-6), missing CDR3, stop codons, out-of-frame junctions, or ambiguous translated residues were removed. V3J clonotypes were defined as sequences sharing the same inferred V gene, J gene, and CDR3 amino acid sequence. Percentage overlap between repertoires was calculated by dividing the number of shared unique clonotypes by the size of the smaller repertoire. Three approaches were used to assess repertoire richness: RTK rarefaction, the Chao1 estimator, and Recon v2.1 estimates of unobserved clonotypes. Generation probabilities for all TCRbeta clonotypes obtained by the gDNA method from a handful of donors were computed using OLGA. The source is immuneACCESS, and TCRdb retained only in-frame sequences with V and J called. Part of the clones is not carried over; for the studies checked, unresolved V genes explain less than half of this, and the remainder is unexplained. Clone size and V and J calls were adopted from that table, with D and trimming inferred from the DNA. This sample holds roughly 700,000 clones; about 74% were observed only once. The ten largest clones add up to 1.5% to 2% of the sample.

The sequence was obtained from a woman aged 30 to 39 in good health. The chain uses TRBV27 and TRBJ2-1, and perhaps TRBD2 as D gene, on 6 matching bases. The sequenced sample was memory CD4+ T cells sorted from blood. This specimen's cell subset or site label, per the study, means: CD45RA-negative fraction. The nucleotide sequence is TGTGCCAGCAGCTGGAGGGCCGGCTCCTACAATGAGCAGTTCTTC. It specifies CASSWRAGSYNEQFF.